This T cell receptor (beta chain) was profiled in a study of cytomegalovirus exposure and HLA in healthy donors. PCR amplification relied on 60 Vbeta primers (plus 13 Jbeta primers). Using immunoSEQ multiplex PCR, the repertoire was profiled, and TCRdb retains in-frame clones only, with some absent. The table has tens of thousands of clones, 72% seen once. As regards this clone: Sequence at one end of the junction differs from germline and may be a read error.

CDR3 length: 18 residues. Germline CDR1 and CDR2: SGDLS and YYNGEE. The chain employs TRBV9 and TRBJ1-2; 9 bases align to TRBD1. The TCR sequence derives from a man in his fifties or sixties in good health and CMV-seropositive. Sequenced sample: PBMCs. CDR3 in amino acids: CASSGGQGITLSNYVYTF. CDR3 nucleotide sequence: TGTGCCAGCAGCGGGGGACAGGGAATAACTCTCTCTAACTATGTCTACACCTTC. The complete variable domain, with remaining parts taken from reference TRBV9 and TRBJ1-2, reads DSGVTQTPKHLITATGQRVTLRCSPRSGDLSVYWYQQSLDQGLQFLIQYYNGEERAKGNILERFSAQQFPDLHSELNLSSLELGDSALYFCASSGGQGITLSNYVYTFGSGTRLTVV.